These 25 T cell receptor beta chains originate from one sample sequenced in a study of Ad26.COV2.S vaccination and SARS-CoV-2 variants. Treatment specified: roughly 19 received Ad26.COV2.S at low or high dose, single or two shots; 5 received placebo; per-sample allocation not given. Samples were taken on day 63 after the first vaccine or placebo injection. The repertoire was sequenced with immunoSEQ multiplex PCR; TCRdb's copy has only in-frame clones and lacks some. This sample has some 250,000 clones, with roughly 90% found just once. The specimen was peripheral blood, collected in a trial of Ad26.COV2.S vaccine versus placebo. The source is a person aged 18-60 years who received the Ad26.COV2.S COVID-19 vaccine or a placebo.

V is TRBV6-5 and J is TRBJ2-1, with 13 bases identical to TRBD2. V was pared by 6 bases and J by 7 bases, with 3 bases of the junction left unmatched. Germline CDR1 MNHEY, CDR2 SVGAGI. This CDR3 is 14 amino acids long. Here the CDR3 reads CASRGLAGWNEQFF. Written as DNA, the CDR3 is TGTGCCAGCAGGGGACTAGCGGGGTGGAATGAGCAGTTCTTC.

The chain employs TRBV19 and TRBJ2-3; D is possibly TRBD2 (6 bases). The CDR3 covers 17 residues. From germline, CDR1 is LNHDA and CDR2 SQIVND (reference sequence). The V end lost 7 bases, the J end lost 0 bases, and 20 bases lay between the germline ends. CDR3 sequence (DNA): TGTGCCAGTACCGCCGGGACGGGGGTCCTGAGCACAGATACGCAGTATTTT. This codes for CASTAGTGVLSTDTQYF.

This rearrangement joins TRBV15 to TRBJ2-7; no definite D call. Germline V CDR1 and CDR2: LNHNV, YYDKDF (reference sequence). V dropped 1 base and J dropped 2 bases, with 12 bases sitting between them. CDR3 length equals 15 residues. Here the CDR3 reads CATSRGVITTYEQYF. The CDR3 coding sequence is TGTGCCACCAGCAGAGGGGTGATAACAACCTACGAGCAGTACTTC.

CDR3 region: CASSSGTYSYNEQFF. The CDR3, as DNA: TGTGCCAGCAGCTCCGGGACGTACTCCTACAATGAGCAGTTCTTC. V gene TRBV7-6 combines with J gene TRBJ2-1, with D perhaps TRBD1 or TRBD2 (5 bases each). CDR1 is SGHVS and CDR2 is FNYEAQ in the germline V gene. The CDR3 is 15 amino acids. V was pared by 4 bases and J by 0 bases, with 10 bases between.

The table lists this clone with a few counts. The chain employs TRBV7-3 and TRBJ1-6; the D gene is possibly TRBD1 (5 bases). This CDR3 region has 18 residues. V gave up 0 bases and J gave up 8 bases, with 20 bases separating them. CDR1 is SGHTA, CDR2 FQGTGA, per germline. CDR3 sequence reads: CASSLTVSGTPGDSPLHF. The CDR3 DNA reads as TGTGCCAGCAGCTTAACGGTTAGTGGGACGCCTGGGGATTCACCCCTCCACTTT.

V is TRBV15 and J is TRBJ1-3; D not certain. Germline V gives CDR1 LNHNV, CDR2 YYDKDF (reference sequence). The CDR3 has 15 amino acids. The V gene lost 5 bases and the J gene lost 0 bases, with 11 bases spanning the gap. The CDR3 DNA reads TGTGCCACCAGCCAATTAATCAGCTCTGGAAACACCATATATTTT. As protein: CATSQLISSGNTIYF.

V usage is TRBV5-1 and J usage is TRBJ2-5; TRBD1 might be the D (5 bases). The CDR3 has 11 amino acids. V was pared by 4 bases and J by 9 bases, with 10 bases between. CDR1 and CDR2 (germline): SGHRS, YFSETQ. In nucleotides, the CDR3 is TGCGCCAGCAGCCTCCAAGGGGCCCAGTACTTC. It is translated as CASSLQGAQYF. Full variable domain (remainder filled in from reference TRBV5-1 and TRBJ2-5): KAGVTQTPRYLIKTRGQQVTLSCSPISGHRSVSWYQQTPGQGLQFLFEYFSETQRNKGNFPGRFSGRQFSNSRSEMNVSTLELGDSALYLCASSLQGAQYFGPGTRLLVL.

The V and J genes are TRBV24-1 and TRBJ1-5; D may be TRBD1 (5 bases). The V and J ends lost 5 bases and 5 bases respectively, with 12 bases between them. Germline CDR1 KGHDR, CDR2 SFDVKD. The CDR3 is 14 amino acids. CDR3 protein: CATSGQGTYQPQHF. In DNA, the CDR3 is TGTGCCACCAGTGGCCAGGGTACGTATCAGCCCCAGCATTTT.

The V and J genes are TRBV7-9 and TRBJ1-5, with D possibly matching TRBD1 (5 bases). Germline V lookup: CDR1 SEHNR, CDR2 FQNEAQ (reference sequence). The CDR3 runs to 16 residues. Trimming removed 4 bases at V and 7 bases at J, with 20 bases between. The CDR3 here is CASSSSSGVSGQPQHF. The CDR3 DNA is TGTGCCAGCAGCTCCTCCTCGGGGGTATCGGGGCAGCCCCAGCATTTT.

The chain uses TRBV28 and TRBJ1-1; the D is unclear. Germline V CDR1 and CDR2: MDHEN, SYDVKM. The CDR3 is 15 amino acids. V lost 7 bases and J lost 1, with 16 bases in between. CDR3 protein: CASTIPKGGNTEAFF. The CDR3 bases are TGTGCCAGCACCATTCCTAAGGGAGGGAACACTGAAGCTTTCTTT.

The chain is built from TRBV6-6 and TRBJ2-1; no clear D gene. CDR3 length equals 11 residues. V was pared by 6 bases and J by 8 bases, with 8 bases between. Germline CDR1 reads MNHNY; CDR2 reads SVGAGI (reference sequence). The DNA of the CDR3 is TGTGCCAGCAGCTTAGGGTATGAGCAGTTCTTC. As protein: CASSLGYEQFF.

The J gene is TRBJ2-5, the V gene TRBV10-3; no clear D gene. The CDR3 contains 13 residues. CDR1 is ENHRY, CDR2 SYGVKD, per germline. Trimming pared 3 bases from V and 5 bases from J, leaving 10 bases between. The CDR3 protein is CAISDSAVETQYF. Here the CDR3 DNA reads TGTGCCATCAGTGATTCGGCGGTCGAGACCCAGTACTTC.

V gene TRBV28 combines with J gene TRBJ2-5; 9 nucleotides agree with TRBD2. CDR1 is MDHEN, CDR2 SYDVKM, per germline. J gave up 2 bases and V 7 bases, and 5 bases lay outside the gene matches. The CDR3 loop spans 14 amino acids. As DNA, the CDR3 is TGTGCCAGCACGGGACTAGCAGGGCAAGAGACCCAGTACTTC. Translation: CASTGLAGQETQYF.

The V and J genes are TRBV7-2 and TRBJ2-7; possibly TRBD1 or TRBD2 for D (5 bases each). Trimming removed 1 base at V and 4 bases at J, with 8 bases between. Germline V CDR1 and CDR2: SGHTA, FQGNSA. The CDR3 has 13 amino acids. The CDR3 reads CASSLGGKYEQYF. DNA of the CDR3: TGTGCCAGCAGCTTAGGGGGGAAGTACGAGCAGTACTTC.

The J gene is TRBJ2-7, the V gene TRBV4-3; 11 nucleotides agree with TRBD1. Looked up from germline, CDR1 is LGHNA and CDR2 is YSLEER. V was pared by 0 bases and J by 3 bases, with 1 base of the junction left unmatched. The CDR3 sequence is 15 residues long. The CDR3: CASSQDGTGGYEQYF. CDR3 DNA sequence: TGCGCCAGCAGCCAAGACGGGACAGGGGGCTACGAGCAGTACTTC.

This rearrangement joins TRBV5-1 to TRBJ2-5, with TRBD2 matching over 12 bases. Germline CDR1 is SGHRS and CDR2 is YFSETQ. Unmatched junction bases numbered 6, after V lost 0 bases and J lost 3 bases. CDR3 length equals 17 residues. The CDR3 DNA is TGCGCCAGCAGCTTGGGTCTAGCGGGAGGGAAAAAAGAGACCCAGTACTTC. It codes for CASSLGLAGGKKETQYF.

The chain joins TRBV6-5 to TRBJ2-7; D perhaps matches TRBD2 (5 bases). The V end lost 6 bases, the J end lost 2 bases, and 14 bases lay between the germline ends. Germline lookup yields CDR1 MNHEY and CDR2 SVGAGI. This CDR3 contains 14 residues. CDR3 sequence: CASSYARAAYEQYF. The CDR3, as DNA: TGTGCCAGCAGCTATGCGCGGGCGGCCTACGAGCAGTACTTC.

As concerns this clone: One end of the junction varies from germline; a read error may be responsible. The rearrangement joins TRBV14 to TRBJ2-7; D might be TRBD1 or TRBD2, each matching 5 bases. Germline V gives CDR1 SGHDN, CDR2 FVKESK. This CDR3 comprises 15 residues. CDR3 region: CATSTGTGGYYEQYF. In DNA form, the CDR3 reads TGTGCCACCAGCACGGGGACGGGCGGATACTACGAGCAGTACTTC.

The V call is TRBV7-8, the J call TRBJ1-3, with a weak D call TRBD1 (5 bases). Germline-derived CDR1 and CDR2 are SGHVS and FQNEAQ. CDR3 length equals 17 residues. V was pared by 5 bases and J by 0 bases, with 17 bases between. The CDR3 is CASSRAGPFFSGNTIYF. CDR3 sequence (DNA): TGTGCCAGCAGCCGGGCGGGACCGTTCTTCTCTGGAAACACCATATATTTT. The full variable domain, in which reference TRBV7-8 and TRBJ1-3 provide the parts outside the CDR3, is GAGVSQSPRYKVAKRGQDVALRCDPISGHVSLFWYQQALGQGPEFLTYFQNEAQLDKSGLPSDRFFAERPEGSVSTLKIQRTQQEDSAVYLCASSRAGPFFSGNTIYFGEGSWLTVV.

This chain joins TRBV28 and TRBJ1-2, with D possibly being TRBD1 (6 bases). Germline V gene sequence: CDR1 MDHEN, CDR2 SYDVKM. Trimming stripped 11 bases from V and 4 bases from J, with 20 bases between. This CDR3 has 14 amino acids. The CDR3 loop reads CALGGGAQGYGYTF. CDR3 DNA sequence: TGTGCCTTAGGAGGGGGGGCGCAGGGCTATGGCTACACCTTC.

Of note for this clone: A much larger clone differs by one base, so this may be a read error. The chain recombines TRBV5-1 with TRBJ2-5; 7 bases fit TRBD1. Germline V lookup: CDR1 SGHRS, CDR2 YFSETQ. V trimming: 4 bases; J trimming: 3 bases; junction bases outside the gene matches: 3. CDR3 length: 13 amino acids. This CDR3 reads CASSTGTEETQYF. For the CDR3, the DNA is TGCGCCAGCAGCACCGGGACAGAAGAGACCCAGTACTTC.

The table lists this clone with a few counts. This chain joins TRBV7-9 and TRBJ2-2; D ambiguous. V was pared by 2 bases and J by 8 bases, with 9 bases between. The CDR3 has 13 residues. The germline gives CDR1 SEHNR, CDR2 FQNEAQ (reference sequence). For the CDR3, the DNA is TGTGCCAGCAGCTTAATCGGTGGAGGGGAGCTGTTTTTT. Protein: CASSLIGGGELFF.

CDR3: CASSRLQGLNTEAFF. The DNA of the CDR3 is TGTGCCAGCAGCCGCCTACAGGGACTAAACACTGAAGCTTTCTTT. The chain is built from TRBV14 and TRBJ1-1; possibly TRBD1 for D (6 bases). Trimming pared 4 bases from V and 2 bases from J, leaving 14 bases between. CDR1 is SGHDN and CDR2 is FVKESK in the germline V gene. The length of the CDR3 is 15 residues.

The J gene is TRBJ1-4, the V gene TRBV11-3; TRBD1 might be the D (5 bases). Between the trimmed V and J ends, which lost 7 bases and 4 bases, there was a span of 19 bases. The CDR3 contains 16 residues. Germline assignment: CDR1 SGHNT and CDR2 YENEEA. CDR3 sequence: CASTNLSGGVNEKLFF. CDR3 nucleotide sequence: TGTGCCAGCACCAACTTAAGCGGGGGTGTTAATGAAAAACTGTTTTTT.

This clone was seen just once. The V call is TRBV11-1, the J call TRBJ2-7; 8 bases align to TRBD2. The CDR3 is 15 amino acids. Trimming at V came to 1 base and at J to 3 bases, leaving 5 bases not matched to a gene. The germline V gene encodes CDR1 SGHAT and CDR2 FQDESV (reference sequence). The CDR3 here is CASSLVPGGSYEQYF. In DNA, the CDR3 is TGTGCCAGCAGCTTAGTTCCGGGAGGGAGCTACGAGCAGTACTTC.